This record concerns one T cell receptor (beta chain) sequence. There is no known antigen for this receptor. Per-base qualities were not stored, and no clone one base away is much larger. Genomic DNA was isolated from the sorted cells so that the TCRbeta CDR3 region could be sequenced. The immunoSEQ Assay was used for sequencing of TCRbeta CDR3 regions. TCRdb limited this immuneACCESS table to in-frame rearrangements with V and J called. A share of clones is missing; checked studies link under half to unresolved V genes, and the rest is unexplained. The sample records about 59,000 clones, approximately 87% of which are singletons. The ten biggest clones cover approximately 5% of the sample. The sample comes from a study of OX40 agonist ivuxolimab in advanced cancers. Looking at the study overall: Ivuxolimab was a fully human IgG2 agonistic monoclonal antibody targeting the costimulatory receptor OX40 (CD134). Intravenous ivuxolimab was administered to patients every 2 weeks at six dose levels: 0.01, 0.1, 0.3, 1.5, 3 and 10 mg/kg. Of the 50 or so patients in dose escalation, about 20 had hepatocellular carcinoma, around 15 had melanoma, 9 had renal cell carcinoma and 9 had head and neck cancer. In the dose-escalation cohort, approximately 80% of patients were male, and the mean age was around 60 years with a range of roughly 20 to 79. Prior anti-PD-1, anti-PD-L1 or anti-CTLA-4 therapy was permitted, and approximately 39% of dose-escalation patients had received checkpoint inhibitors. Partial responses occurred in three dose-escalation patients, of whom one had hepatocellular carcinoma and two had cutaneous melanoma. The purpose of peripheral TCRbeta sequencing was to test whether ivuxolimab changed TCR sequence diversity and led to clonal T-cell expansion. The paper describes the monotherapy dose-escalation part (N of about 52 patients) of the phase I trial of ivuxolimab. What the study reported, not specific to this receptor: In the 0.1-3.0 mg/kg groups, partial responders were among the patients with the lowest normalized peripheral clonal expansion, particularly in CD8+ T cells. At doses from 0.1 to 3.0 mg/kg, clonal expansion was seen in both CD4+ and CD8+ blood T cells between baseline and week 6. Which antigens the clonally expanded peripheral T cells were specific for was not determined. After ivuxolimab, more expanded clones were found on average in CD8+ T cells than in CD4+ T cells. Low levels of normalized T-cell clonal expansion were also shown by some nonresponding patients.

The CDR3 sequence holds 16 residues, the cysteine and phenylalanine included. The read is trimmed to its CDR3 DNA, 48 bases read in frame from base 1. V is cut by 3 bases and J by 0 bases, and the space between the germline ends is 16 bases. Based on the germline V gene, the CDR1 and CDR2 sequences are SGHRS and YFSETQ. The trial excluded patients who had a history of autoimmune disease or who were on systemic immunosuppression. Peripheral blood for TCR sequencing was drawn from every dose cohort at baseline, at cycle 4 day 1 and at cycle 7 day 1. The samples were drawn from a first-in-human, open-label, multicenter phase I dose-escalation trial of ivuxolimab. Adults with locally advanced or metastatic head and neck squamous cell, hepatocellular, melanoma or renal cell carcinoma were enrolled in the trial. Before TCR sequencing, CD4+ T cells and CD8+ T cells from peripheral blood were sorted into separate populations.

Recombination connected TRBV5-1 to TRBJ2-7, with the identity of the D gene unclear. The origin of this receptor is an adult with an advanced solid tumor such as melanoma, head and neck, liver or kidney cancer. Material: CD4+ or CD8+ T cells sorted from blood, obtained in a trial of the OX40 agonist ivuxolimab. The CDR3 in this case is CASSSGLEFTSYEQYF. The nucleotide sequence reads TGCGCCAGCAGCTCCGGTCTAGAATTCACCTCCTACGAGCAGTACTTC. The variable domain in full, with residues beyond the CDR3 obtained from the reference TRBV5-1 and TRBJ2-7 genes, is KAGVTQTPRYLIKTRGQQVTLSCSPISGHRSVSWYQQTPGQGLQFLFEYFSETQRNKGNFPGRFSGRQFSNSRSEMNVSTLELGDSALYLCASSSGLEFTSYEQYFGPGTRLTVT.